A single T cell receptor beta chain is shown here with its context. CDR1 and CDR2 from the germline V gene are MNHEY and SVGAGI. The CDR3 is 13 amino acids. Trimming removed 6 bases from V and 6 bases from J; junction bases left unmatched: 7. This record belongs to a study of blood T cell repertoires in COVID-19. Across the study: Acute and convalescent COVID-19 specimens originated in the United States, Italy and Spain. In each case, the material was cDNA or gDNA derived from T cells, B-cell-depleted T cells, or PBMCs.

Original data processing: Amplified reference gene primers provided the basis for estimating nucleated cell counts. TCRdb's copy holds only in-frame clones and misses some; the assay was immunoSEQ multiplex PCR. From that table come the V and J calls and clone size; the DNA was used to work out D and trimming. The repertoire holds about 230,000 clones, with about 87% as singletons. Study members were between about 18 and 90 years old and lived in about two dozen US regions. The sample was PBMCs or T cells enriched from blood (not recorded which). The clonotype was recovered from a woman in her 40s with acute COVID-19. This chain connects TRBV6-5 to TRBJ2-7, with 8 bases that match TRBD1. CDR3: CASRGGQESEQYF. In DNA, the CDR3 is TGTGCCAGCAGAGGGGGACAGGAGAGCGAGCAGTACTTC.